This TCR beta chain stems from a study of CD4 and CD8 cells across lung adenocarcinoma regions. Trimming took off 4 bases at V and 5 bases at J, with 16 bases between the two ends. Germline CDR1 is MNHNS and CDR2 is SASEGT. The CDR3 length is 15 residues. One entry per CDR3 protein, called by TCRdb with MiXCR from the PCR reads. The sample has approximately 20,000 distinct CDR3 sequences; roughly 50% are singletons. Donors had localized lung adenocarcinoma, a non-small cell lung cancer. Sequenced input: CD4+ T cells from the margin of a lung tumor. The rearrangement uses TRBV6-1 and TRBJ2-3; tentatively, D is TRBD2 (5 bases). The sequence derives from a male donor with lung adenocarcinoma. The CD4 and CD8 labels of this study may be unreliable. The CDR3 sequence is CASSVASRGQDTQYF. In DNA form, the CDR3 reads TGTGCCAGCAGTGTCGCTAGCCGTGGCCAAGATACGCAGTATTTT.